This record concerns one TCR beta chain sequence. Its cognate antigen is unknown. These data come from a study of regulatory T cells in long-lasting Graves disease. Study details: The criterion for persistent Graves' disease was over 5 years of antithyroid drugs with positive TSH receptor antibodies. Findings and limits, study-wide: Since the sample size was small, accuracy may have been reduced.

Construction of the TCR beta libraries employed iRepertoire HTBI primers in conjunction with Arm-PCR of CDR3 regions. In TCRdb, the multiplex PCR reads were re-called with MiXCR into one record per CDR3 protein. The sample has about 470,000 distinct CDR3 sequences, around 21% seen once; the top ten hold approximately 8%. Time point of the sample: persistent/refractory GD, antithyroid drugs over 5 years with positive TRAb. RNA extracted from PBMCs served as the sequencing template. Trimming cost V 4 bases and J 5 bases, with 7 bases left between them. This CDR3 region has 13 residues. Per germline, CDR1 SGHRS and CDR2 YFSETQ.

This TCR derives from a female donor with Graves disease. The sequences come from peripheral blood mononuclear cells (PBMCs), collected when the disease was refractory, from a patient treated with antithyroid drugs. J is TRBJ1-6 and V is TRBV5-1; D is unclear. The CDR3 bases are TGCGCCAGCAGCGAAAAGAATAATTCACCCCTCCACTTT. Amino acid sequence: CASSEKNNSPLHF.